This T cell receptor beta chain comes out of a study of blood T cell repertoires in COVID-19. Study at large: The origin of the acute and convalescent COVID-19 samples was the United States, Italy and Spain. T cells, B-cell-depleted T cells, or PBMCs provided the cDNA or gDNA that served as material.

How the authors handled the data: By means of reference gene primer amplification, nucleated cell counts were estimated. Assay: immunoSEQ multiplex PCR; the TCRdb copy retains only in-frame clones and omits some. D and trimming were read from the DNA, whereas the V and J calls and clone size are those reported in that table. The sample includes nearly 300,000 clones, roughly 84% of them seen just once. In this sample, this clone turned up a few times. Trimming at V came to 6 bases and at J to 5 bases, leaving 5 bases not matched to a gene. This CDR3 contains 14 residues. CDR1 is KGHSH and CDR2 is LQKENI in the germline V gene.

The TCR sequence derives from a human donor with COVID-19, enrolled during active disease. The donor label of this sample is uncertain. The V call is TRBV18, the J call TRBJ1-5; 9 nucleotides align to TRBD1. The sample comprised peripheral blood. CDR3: CASSETGGDQPQHF. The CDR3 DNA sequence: TGTGCCAGCTCCGAGACAGGGGGAGATCAGCCCCAGCATTTT.